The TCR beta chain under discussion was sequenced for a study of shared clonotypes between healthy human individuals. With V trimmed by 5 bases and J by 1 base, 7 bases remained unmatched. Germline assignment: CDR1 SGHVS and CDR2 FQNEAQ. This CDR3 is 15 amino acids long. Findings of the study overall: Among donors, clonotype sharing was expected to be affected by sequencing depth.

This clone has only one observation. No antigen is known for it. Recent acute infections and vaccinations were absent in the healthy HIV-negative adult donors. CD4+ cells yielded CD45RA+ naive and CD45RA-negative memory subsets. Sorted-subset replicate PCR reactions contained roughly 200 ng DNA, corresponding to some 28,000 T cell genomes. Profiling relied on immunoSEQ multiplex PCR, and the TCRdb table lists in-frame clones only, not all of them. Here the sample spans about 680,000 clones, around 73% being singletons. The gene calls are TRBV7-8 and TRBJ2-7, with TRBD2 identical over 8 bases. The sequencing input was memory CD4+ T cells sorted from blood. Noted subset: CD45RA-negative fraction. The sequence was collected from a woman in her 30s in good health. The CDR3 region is CASSQRGLESYEQYF. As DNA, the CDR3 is TGTGCCAGCAGCCAAAGGGGACTAGAATCCTACGAGCAGTACTTC.